Listed below are T cell receptor beta chains from one sample, sequenced in a study of radiotherapy plus CTLA-4 blockade in lung cancer. Assay: immunoSEQ multiplex PCR; the TCRdb copy retains only in-frame clones and omits some. The table includes tens of thousands of clones, roughly 79% detected once. The sequencing here drew on peripheral blood, taken from a patient treated with radiotherapy plus ipilimumab. All receptors derive from a human donor with non-small cell lung cancer who had a partial response to radiotherapy plus ipilimumab. Some clones in this sample may be carry-over from other donors' samples. Each CDR3 is given with its conserved first and last residue. The order of the fields is D gene, CDR3 length, V gene, clone size, J gene, CDR3 protein, CDR3 DNA. The D gene is left open where the match is weak. Clone size is stated in some rows and not others, as once, few, many or a class when expanded.

>-|15|TRBV5-1|-|TRBJ2-7
CASSLEQGGYYEQYF
TGCGCCAGCAGCTTGGAACAGGGGGGGTATTACGAGCAGTACTTC
>TRBD2|15|TRBV9|once|TRBJ2-7
CASSVDLAGAKEQYF
TGTGCCAGCAGCGTAGACCTAGCGGGAGCGAAAGAGCAGTACTTC
>TRBD1|13|TRBV28|few|TRBJ1-1
CASSLTGETEAFF
TGTGCCAGCAGCCTTACAGGGGAAACTGAAGCTTTCTTT
>TRBD1|15|TRBV27|-|TRBJ1-2
CASSFDRGRVYGYTF
TGTGCCAGCAGTTTCGACAGGGGGCGGGTCTATGGCTACACCTTC
>-|12|TRBV7-8|-|TRBJ2-2
CASSPLSGELFF
TGTGCCAGCAGCCCTCTTTCCGGGGAGCTGTTTTTT
>-|14|TRBV4-2|-|TRBJ2-2
CASSQEVATGELFF
TGTGCCAGCAGCCAAGAGGTAGCCACCGGGGAGCTGTTTTTT
>TRBD2|15|TRBV7-2|-|TRBJ2-1
CASTDVAGGLNEQFF
TGTGCCAGCACAGACGTAGCGGGGGGGCTAAATGAGCAGTTCTTC
>-|16|TRBV2|-|TRBJ2-5
CASSLTRPGVRETQYF
TGTGCCAGCAGTCTTACCCGCCCCGGGGTACGAGAGACCCAGTACTTC
>-|13|TRBV19|-|TRBJ2-1
CASSTTYYNEQFF
TGTGCCAGTAGTACCACTTATTACAATGAGCAGTTCTTC
>TRBD2|17|TRBV5-1|-|TRBJ2-3
CASSATHGGGVGDTQYF
TGCGCCAGCAGTGCAACCCATGGCGGGGGAGTCGGAGATACGCAGTATTTT
>TRBD1|13|TRBV19|-|TRBJ2-3
CATSRGHTDTQYF
TGTGCCACCTCGAGGGGGCACACAGATACGCAGTATTTT
>TRBD1|15|TRBV18|-|TRBJ1-2
CASSLGTGENYGYTF
TGTGCCAGCTCACTGGGGACAGGGGAAAACTATGGCTACACCTTC
>-|13|TRBV29-1|-|TRBJ2-1
CSVEGQGGYEQFF
TGCAGCGTTGAGGGTCAGGGGGGCTATGAGCAGTTCTTC
>-|14|TRBV14|-|TRBJ2-1
CASSLLGSYNEQFF
TGTGCCAGCAGCCTACTAGGCTCCTACAATGAGCAGTTCTTC
>TRBD1|13|TRBV6-5|few|TRBJ2-7
CASSMDRIHEQYF
TGTGCCAGCAGTATGGACAGGATTCACGAGCAGTACTTC
>TRBD1|15|TRBV5-6|-|TRBJ1-3
CASTFGDREGNTIYF
TGTGCCAGCACCTTCGGAGACAGGGAAGGAAACACCATATATTTT
>TRBD2|15|TRBV9|-|TRBJ2-2
CASSLRLAGTGELFF
TGTGCCAGCAGCCTCCGACTAGCGGGGACCGGGGAGCTGTTTTTT
>-|15|TRBV2|-|TRBJ1-5
CASSGIRGSNQPQHF
TGTGCCAGCAGTGGAATCAGGGGCAGCAATCAGCCCCAGCATTTT
>TRBD1|14|TRBV6-5|-|TRBJ2-7
CASSGRTGVHEQYF
TGTGCCAGCAGTGGCAGGACAGGGGTTCACGAGCAGTACTTC
>-|13|TRBV29-1|-|TRBJ1-3
CSVAVSSGNTIYF
TGCAGCGTTGCTGTGAGCTCTGGAAACACCATATATTTT
>TRBD2|14|TRBV11-2|few|TRBJ2-5
CASRGAGGRETQYF
TGTGCCAGCAGAGGAGCGGGAGGGCGGGAGACCCAGTACTTC
>-|16|TRBV21-1|-|TRBJ1-2
CASSKGGGYFNYGYTF
TGTGCCAGCAGCAAAGGAGGGGGTTACTTTAACTATGGCTACACCTTC
>-|15|TRBV5-1|-|TRBJ2-6
CASRQVPSGANVLTF
TGCGCCAGCAGACAGGTTCCCTCTGGGGCCAACGTCCTGACTTTC
>-|14|TRBV5-6|-|TRBJ2-3
CASSAVRDADTQYF
TGTGCCAGCAGTGCCGTGCGGGATGCAGATACGCAGTATTTT
>-|12|TRBV21-1|-|TRBJ1-2
CASSKVGRGYTF
TGTGCCAGCAGCAAAGTCGGCAGGGGCTACACCTTC
>-|16|TRBV5-1|-|TRBJ2-7
CASSYATGTNPYEQYF
TGCGCCAGCAGCTATGCTACCGGGACAAACCCCTACGAGCAGTACTTC
>-|15|TRBV11-3|-|TRBJ1-1
CASSAGGGLNTEAFF
TGTGCCAGCAGCGCGGGCGGGGGGCTGAACACTGAAGCTTTCTTT
>-|17|TRBV11-3|few|TRBJ2-7
CASSYRLDSLSSYEQYF
TGTGCCAGCAGCTACAGACTGGACAGCTTGAGCTCCTACGAGCAGTACTTC
>-|17|TRBV28|few|TRBJ1-3
CASSLNHRSSSGNTIYF
TGTGCCAGCAGTTTAAACCACAGGTCCAGCTCTGGAAACACCATATATTTT
>TRBD2|16|TRBV27|-|TRBJ2-1
CASSPRRAGYPNEQFF
TGTGCCAGCAGTCCCCGAAGAGCGGGGTACCCCAATGAGCAGTTCTTC
>-|13|TRBV5-4|-|TRBJ2-7
CASSMTTGGEQYF
TGTGCCAGCAGCATGACGACTGGCGGCGAGCAGTACTTC
>TRBD1|23|TRBV28|-|TRBJ1-6
CASSPMRETGGLYPGSYNSPLHF
TGTGCCAGCAGTCCTATGAGAGAAACAGGGGGCCTTTACCCAGGCTCCTATAATTCACCCCTCCACTTT
>-|13|TRBV5-4|-|TRBJ2-3
CASSPSGADTQYF
TGTGCCAGCAGCCCTAGTGGCGCAGATACGCAGTATTTT
>-|14|TRBV6-1|-|TRBJ1-2
CASSSPGTSYGYTF
TGTGCCAGCAGTTCACCCGGGACATCCTATGGCTACACCTTC
>TRBD1|18|TRBV19|-|TRBJ1-3
CASSRQGAATWEGNTIYF
TGTGCCAGTAGTAGACAGGGGGCGGCTACGTGGGAAGGAAACACCATATATTTT
>TRBD2|14|TRBV7-9|-|TRBJ2-1
CASSLLAGGRGQFF
TGTGCCAGCAGCTTACTAGCGGGGGGGCGAGGGCAGTTCTTC
>-|15|TRBV6-1|-|TRBJ1-5
CASRRPAGGNQPQHF
TGTGCCAGCAGACGGCCCGCAGGGGGCAATCAGCCCCAGCATTTT
>TRBD2|16|TRBV9|-|TRBJ2-5
CASSGELAGGWGTQYF
TGTGCCAGCAGCGGAGAACTAGCGGGAGGGTGGGGGACCCAGTACTTC
>TRBD1|15|TRBV6-5|medium-sized|TRBJ1-2
CASSNQQGDTYGYTF
TGTGCCAGCAGTAACCAACAGGGGGATACCTATGGCTACACCTTC
>TRBD2|15|TRBV2|-|TRBJ2-1
CASKREGQIGNEQFF
TGTGCCAGCAAGCGGGAGGGCCAGATCGGCAATGAGCAGTTCTTC
>TRBD1|15|TRBV7-2|-|TRBJ2-7
CASSQDRALSYEQYF
TGTGCCAGCAGCCAAGACAGGGCCCTATCCTACGAGCAGTACTTC
>TRBD2|15|TRBV19|-|TRBJ2-3
CASTDIGGRDYTQYF
TGTGCCAGTACGGACATAGGCGGGAGGGATTATACGCAGTATTTT
>-|15|TRBV6-5|few|TRBJ2-2
CASSQSRRDSGELFF
TGTGCCAGCAGTCAATCCCGGCGGGACTCCGGGGAGCTGTTTTTT
>-|14|TRBV5-1|-|TRBJ2-7
CASSLTQYRYEQYF
TGCGCCAGCAGCTTAACACAGTATCGGTACGAGCAGTACTTC
>-|19|TRBV6-1|-|TRBJ1-2
CASSEVGWNQRRKGRGYTF
TGTGCCAGCAGTGAAGTGGGGTGGAATCAGCGGCGAAAAGGACGAGGCTACACCTTC
>-|13|TRBV28|many|TRBJ1-2
CASSLSGLYGYTF
TGTGCCAGCAGTCTATCGGGACTCTATGGCTACACCTTC
>TRBD1|16|TRBV11-2|few|TRBJ2-1
CASSPRQGSSYNEQFF
TGTGCCAGCAGCCCAAGACAGGGCAGCTCCTACAATGAGCAGTTCTTC
>TRBD2|14|TRBV29-1|-|TRBJ2-1
CSVEDRRTSGSAFF
TGCAGCGTTGAAGATCGAAGGACTAGCGGGAGTGCGTTCTTC
>-|10|TRBV11-3|few|TRBJ2-7
CASFPYEQYF
TGTGCCAGCTTTCCGTACGAGCAGTACTTC